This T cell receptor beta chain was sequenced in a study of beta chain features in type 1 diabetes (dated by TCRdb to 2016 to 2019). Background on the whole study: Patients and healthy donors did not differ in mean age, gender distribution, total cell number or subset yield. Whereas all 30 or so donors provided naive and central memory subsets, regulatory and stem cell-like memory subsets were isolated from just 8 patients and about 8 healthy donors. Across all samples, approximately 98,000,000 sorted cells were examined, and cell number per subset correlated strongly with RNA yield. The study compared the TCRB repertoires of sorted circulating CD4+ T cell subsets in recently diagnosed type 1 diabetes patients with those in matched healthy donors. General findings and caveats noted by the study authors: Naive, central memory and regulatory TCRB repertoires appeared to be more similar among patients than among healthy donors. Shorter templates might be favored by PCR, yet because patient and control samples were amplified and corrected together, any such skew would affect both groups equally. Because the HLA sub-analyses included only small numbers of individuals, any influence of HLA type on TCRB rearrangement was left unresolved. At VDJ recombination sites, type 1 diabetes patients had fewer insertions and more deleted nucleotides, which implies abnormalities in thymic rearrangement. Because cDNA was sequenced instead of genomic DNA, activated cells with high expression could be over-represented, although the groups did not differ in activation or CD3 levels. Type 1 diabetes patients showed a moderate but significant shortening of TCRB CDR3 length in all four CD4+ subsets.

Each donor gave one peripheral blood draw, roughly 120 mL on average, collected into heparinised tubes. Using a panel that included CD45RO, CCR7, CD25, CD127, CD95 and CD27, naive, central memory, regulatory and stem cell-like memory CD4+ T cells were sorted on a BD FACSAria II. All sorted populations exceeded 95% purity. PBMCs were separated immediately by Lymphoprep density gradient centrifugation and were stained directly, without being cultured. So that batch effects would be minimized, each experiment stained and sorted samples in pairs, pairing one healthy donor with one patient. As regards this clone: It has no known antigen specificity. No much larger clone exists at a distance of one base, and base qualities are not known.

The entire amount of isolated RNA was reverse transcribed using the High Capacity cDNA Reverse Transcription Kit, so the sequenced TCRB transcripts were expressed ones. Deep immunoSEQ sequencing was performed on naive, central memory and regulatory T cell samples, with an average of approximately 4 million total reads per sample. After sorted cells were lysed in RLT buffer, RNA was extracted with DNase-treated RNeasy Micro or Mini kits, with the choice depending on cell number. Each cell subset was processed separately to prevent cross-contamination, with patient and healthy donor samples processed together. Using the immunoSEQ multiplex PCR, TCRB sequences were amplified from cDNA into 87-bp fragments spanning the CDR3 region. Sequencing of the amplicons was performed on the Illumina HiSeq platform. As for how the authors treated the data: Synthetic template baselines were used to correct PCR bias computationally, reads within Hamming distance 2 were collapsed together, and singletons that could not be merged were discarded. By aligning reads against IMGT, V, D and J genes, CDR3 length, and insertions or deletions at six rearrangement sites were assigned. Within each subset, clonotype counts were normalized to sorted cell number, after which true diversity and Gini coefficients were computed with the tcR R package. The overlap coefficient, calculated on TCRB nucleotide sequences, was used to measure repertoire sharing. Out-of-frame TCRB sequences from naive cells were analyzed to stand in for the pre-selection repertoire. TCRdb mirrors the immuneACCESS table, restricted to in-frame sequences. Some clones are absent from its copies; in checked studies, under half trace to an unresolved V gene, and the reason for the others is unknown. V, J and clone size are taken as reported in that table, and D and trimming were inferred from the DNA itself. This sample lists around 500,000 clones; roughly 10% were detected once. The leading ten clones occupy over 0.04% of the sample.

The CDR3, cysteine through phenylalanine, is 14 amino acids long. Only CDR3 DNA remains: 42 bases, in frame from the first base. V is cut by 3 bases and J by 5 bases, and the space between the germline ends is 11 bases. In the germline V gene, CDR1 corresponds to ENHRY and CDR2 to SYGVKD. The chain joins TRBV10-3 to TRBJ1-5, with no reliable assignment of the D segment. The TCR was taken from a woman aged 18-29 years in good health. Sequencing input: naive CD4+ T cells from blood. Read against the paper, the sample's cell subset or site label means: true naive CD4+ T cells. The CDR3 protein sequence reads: CAISEGGFHQPQHF. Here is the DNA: TGTGCCATCAGTGAAGGAGGGTTTCATCAGCCCCAGCATTTT.